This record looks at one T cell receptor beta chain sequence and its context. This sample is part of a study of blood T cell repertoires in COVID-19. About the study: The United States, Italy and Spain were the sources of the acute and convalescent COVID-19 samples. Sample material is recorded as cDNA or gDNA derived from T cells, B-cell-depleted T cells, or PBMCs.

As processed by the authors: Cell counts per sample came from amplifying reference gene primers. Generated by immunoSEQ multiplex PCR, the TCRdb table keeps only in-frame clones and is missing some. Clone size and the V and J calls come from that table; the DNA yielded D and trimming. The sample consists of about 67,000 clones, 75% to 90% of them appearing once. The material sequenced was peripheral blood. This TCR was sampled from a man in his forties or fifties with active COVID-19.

CDR3 sequence reads: CASSEWGQGVSGELFF. The CDR3 DNA follows: TGTGCCAGCAGTGAATGGGGACAGGGGGTTTCCGGGGAGCTGTTTTTT. The chain links TRBV6-1 to TRBJ2-2; 11 positions agree with TRBD1. The trim removed 2 bases at V and 6 bases at J, leaving 5 bases unmatched. This CDR3 contains 16 residues. Germline V gives CDR1 MNHNS, CDR2 SASEGT.